This T cell receptor (beta chain) was recovered during a study of identical twins. This CDR3 is 13 amino acids long. V gave up 3 bases and J gave up 8 bases, with 13 bases separating them. The V gene's germline CDR1 is SQVTM and CDR2 ANQGSEA. Healthy Caucasians provided all donations. This clonotype occurred a few times. Its cognate antigen is unknown. Regarding the study as a whole: Insertions were reduced in abundant cord blood beta clonotypes but not in memory repertoires. The same donors were not followed; conclusions instead depended on cross-sectional statistical analysis.

The cDNA had a unique molecular identifier and a template-switch universal primer site. TCRdb reprocessed the 5' RACE reads via MiXCR and lists one record per CDR3 protein. There are a few hundred thousand distinct CDR3 sequences in the sample; approximately 18% occur only once, and around 10% lies in the top ten. This TCR derives from a man aged 50-60 years in good health. The chain recombines TRBV29-1 with TRBJ1-4; TRBD1 is a possible D gene (5 bases). The material sequenced was naive T cells sorted from blood. CDR3: CSVDAGRGEKLFF. DNA of the CDR3: TGCAGCGTTGACGCAGGAAGGGGAGAAAAACTGTTTTTT.